The 27 T cell receptor beta chains below were found in one sample sequenced in a study of cytomegalovirus exposure and HLA in healthy donors. This PCR relied on a set of 60 Vbeta primers and 13 Jbeta primers. The repertoire was sequenced with immunoSEQ multiplex PCR; TCRdb's copy has only in-frame clones and lacks some. Of about 140,000 clones listed, roughly 9.6% were seen once; the top ten hold roughly 7%. The sample was PBMCs. These receptors were taken from a woman aged 40 to 55 in good health and CMV-seropositive.

This clone was seen a handful of times. V gene TRBV2 combines with J gene TRBJ2-1, with 8 bases fitting TRBD2. The CDR3 covers 15 residues. Germline loops: CDR1 SNHLY, CDR2 FYNNEI. With V trimmed by 7 bases and J by 4 bases, 9 bases remained unmatched. The CDR3 loop reads CASTRQTSGYNEQFF. CDR3 coding DNA: TGTGCCAGCACCAGACAAACTAGCGGTTACAATGAGCAGTTCTTC.

This clone was detected a few times. This sequence joins TRBV6-5 and TRBJ1-2; 9 bases fit TRBD1. Looked up from germline, CDR1 is MNHEY and CDR2 is SVGAGI. The trim removed 5 bases at V and 6 bases at J, leaving 4 bases unmatched. The CDR3 covers 13 residues. The CDR3 protein is CASSRTGGHGYTF. The DNA of the CDR3 is TGTGCCAGCAGTCGAACAGGGGGCCATGGCTACACCTTC.

The chain carries TRBV11-3 and TRBJ1-1; 9 nucleotides match TRBD1. Germline CDR1 and CDR2: SGHNT and YENEEA. The trim removed 6 bases at V and 0 bases at J, leaving 2 bases unmatched. The CDR3 runs 14 residues. In DNA form, the CDR3 reads TGTGCCAGCAGTTGGACAGGGGTGAACACTGAAGCTTTCTTT. Its translation: CASSWTGVNTEAFF.

J is TRBJ1-1 and V is TRBV2; the D is unclear. The CDR3 covers 13 residues. The V gene lost 6 bases and the J gene lost 1 base, with 9 bases spanning the gap. CDR1 is SNHLY and CDR2 is FYNNEI in the germline V gene. The CDR3 nucleotides read TGTGCCAGCAGGCTTGAGGCGAACACTGAAGCTTTCTTT. Translating gives CASRLEANTEAFF. Complete variable domain (other parts from reference TRBV2 and TRBJ1-1): EPEVTQTPSHQVTQMGQEVILRCVPISNHLYFYWYRQILGQKVEFLVSFYNNEISEKSEIFDDQFSVERPDGSNFTLKIRSTKLEDSAMYFCASRLEANTEAFFGQGTRLTVV.

J is TRBJ2-3 and V is TRBV9; TRBD2 is a possible D gene (6 bases). Germline V gives CDR1 SGDLS, CDR2 YYNGEE. Trimming took 3 bases from V and 6 from J, leaving 20 bases between them. This CDR3 spans 16 amino acids. The CDR3 here is CASSGATGGLGDTQYF. DNA of the CDR3: TGTGCCAGCAGCGGTGCTACCGGGGGTTTGGGGGATACGCAGTATTTT. Looking up the rest from reference TRBV9 and TRBJ2-3 gives the full variable domain: DSGVTQTPKHLITATGQRVTLRCSPRSGDLSVYWYQQSLDQGLQFLIQYYNGEERAKGNILERFSAQQFPDLHSELNLSSLELGDSALYFCASSGATGGLGDTQYFGPGTRLTVL.

The chain employs TRBV10-3 and TRBJ1-1, with unresolved D. This CDR3 spans 13 amino acids. The ends were cut back, 0 bases at V and 10 bases at J, with 12 bases in the middle. The germline V gene encodes CDR1 ENHRY and CDR2 SYGVKD. CDR3 sequence (DNA): TGTGCCATCAGTGAGTCGGAGAGCTACGGAGCTTTCTTT. Encoded protein: CAISESESYGAFF.

This clone occurred a few times. This sequence joins TRBV5-4 and TRBJ1-2, with unresolved D. CDR1 and CDR2 from the germline V gene are SGHNT and YYREEE (reference sequence). The CDR3 is 13 residues long. The V gene lost 7 bases and the J gene lost 3 bases, with 13 bases spanning the gap. The CDR3 here is CASSSRFHYGYTF. CDR3 sequence (DNA): TGTGCCAGCTCCTCCAGGTTTCACTATGGCTACACCTTC.

The rearrangement links TRBV2 to TRBJ2-5; no reliable D call. CDR1 SNHLY and CDR2 FYNNEI come from the germline V gene. The CDR3 runs 14 residues. Trimming stripped 6 bases from V and 0 bases from J, with 11 bases between. CDR3 coding DNA: TGTGCCAGCAGCCCTCGGTTGGACCAAGAGACCCAGTACTTC. Encoded protein: CASSPRLDQETQYF.

This clone has just a few counts. The chain is built from TRBV7-2 and TRBJ1-5; D perhaps matches TRBD1 (6 bases). Trimming removed 1 base at V and 2 bases at J, with 15 bases between. This CDR3 contains 17 residues. Germline loops: CDR1 SGHTA, CDR2 FQGNSA. Here the CDR3 DNA reads TGTGCCAGCAGCTTAGTTAGGGAGGGGGTTGGCAATCAGCCCCAGCATTTT. Amino acid sequence: CASSLVREGVGNQPQHF.

The genes are TRBV27 and TRBJ2-2, with TRBD2 identical over 8 bases. Germline V gene lookup returns CDR1 MNHEY and CDR2 SMNVEV (reference sequence). CDR3 length: 15 residues. J gave up 1 base and V 6 bases, and 4 bases lay outside the gene matches. This CDR3 is CASSRGGKNTGELFF. The CDR3 DNA is TGTGCCAGCAGCCGCGGGGGGAAGAACACCGGGGAGCTGTTTTTT.

The chain couples TRBV7-2 to TRBJ1-2; no clear D. CDR1 is SGHTA and CDR2 is FQGNSA in the germline V gene. This CDR3 has 14 residues. V lost 4 bases and J lost 3, with 12 bases in between. This chain's CDR3 is CASSSQKGDYGYTF. The CDR3 DNA is TGTGCCAGCAGCTCTCAGAAGGGAGACTATGGCTACACCTTC.

This clone occurred a few times. The CDR3 DNA reads TGTGCCAGCTCTATTGGGGGGGCCTCAAATGAGCAGTTCTTC. It encodes CASSIGGASNEQFF. The chain joins TRBV7-7 to TRBJ2-1; weak D call: TRBD2 (7 bases). The length of the CDR3 is 14 residues. The germline gives CDR1 SSHAT, CDR2 FNYEAQ (reference sequence). The V end was cut by 8 bases, the J end by 7 bases, with 18 bases between. Together with reference TRBV7-7 and TRBJ2-1, the CDR3 gives the full variable domain: GAGVSQSPRYKVTKRGQDVTLRCDPISSHATLYWYQQALGQGPEFLTYFNYEAQPDKSGLPSDRFSAERPEGSISTLTIQRTEQRDSAMYRCASSIGGASNEQFFGPGTRLTVL.

The chain recombines TRBV6-1 with TRBJ1-2, with 7 bases matching TRBD1. Germline V lookup: CDR1 MNHNS, CDR2 SASEGT. V gave up 10 bases and J gave up 2 bases; unmatched junction bases: 10. The CDR3 extends over 14 amino acids. The CDR3 DNA follows: TGTGCCACCCTCGTCAGGGGGGCGAACTATGGCTACACCTTC. Translated, it gives CATLVRGANYGYTF.

This clone was counted only a few times. The V gene is TRBV7-9, the J gene TRBJ2-2, with a weak D call TRBD1 (6 bases). V shed 6 bases and J shed 0 bases, with 11 bases lying between them. The CDR3 extends over 15 amino acids. The germline gives CDR1 SEHNR, CDR2 FQNEAQ (reference sequence). CDR3 nucleotide sequence: TGTGCCAGCAGGCCTCGGACAGCGAACACCGGGGAGCTGTTTTTT. Protein: CASRPRTANTGELFF.

The table lists this clone with a few counts. J is TRBJ2-2 and V is TRBV5-1, with a tentative D call TRBD1 (6 bases). Looked up from germline, CDR1 is SGHRS and CDR2 is YFSETQ. V was cut by 0 bases and J by 3 bases, with 9 bases left in between. CDR3 length: 15 amino acids. Written as DNA, the CDR3 is TGCGCCAGCAGCTTGGACAGGGTATACACCGGGGAGCTGTTTTTT. Translating gives CASSLDRVYTGELFF.

The chain uses TRBV6-5 and TRBJ2-5; unclear D gene. The CDR3 is 15 amino acids. V was cut by 0 bases and J by 5 bases, with 13 bases left in between. In germline, CDR1 is MNHEY, CDR2 SVGAGI. The CDR3 DNA follows: TGTGCCAGCAGTTACTCGAGGAAAAATCCGGAGACCCAGTACTTC. Protein product: CASSYSRKNPETQYF.

This clone was counted a few times. The chain recombines TRBV25-1 with TRBJ1-5; 9 bases agree with TRBD1. Trimming removed 8 bases from V and 6 bases from J; junction bases left unmatched: 20. The CDR3 extends over 18 amino acids. Looked up from germline, CDR1 is MGHDK and CDR2 is SYGVNS. Here the CDR3 DNA reads TGTGCCAGCGAGAGGGACAGGGAAAATCTACAGGTTAGTCAGCCCCAGCATTTT. It is translated as CASERDRENLQVSQPQHF.

V gene TRBV29-1 combines with J gene TRBJ1-1, with 8 bases lining up with TRBD1. J lost 0 bases, V lost 6 bases, and 3 bases had no gene match. CDR3 size: 13 residues. The V gene's germline CDR1 is SQVTM and CDR2 ANQGSEA. The CDR3 loop is CSVMTGVNTEAFF. Written as DNA, the CDR3 is TGCAGCGTAATGACAGGGGTGAACACTGAAGCTTTCTTT.

This clone was counted only a few times. The chain links TRBV5-6 to TRBJ2-2; 7 bases line up with TRBD1. In germline, CDR1 is SGHDT, CDR2 YYEEEE. The CDR3 is 17 amino acids. Germline trimming cut 0 bases from V and 0 bases from J; bases unmatched to any gene: 5. Written as DNA, the CDR3 is TGTGCCAGCAGCTTGGGTCCTACAGGGGCGAACACCGGGGAGCTGTTTTTT. This gives the protein CASSLGPTGANTGELFF.

The J gene is TRBJ1-1, the V gene TRBV27; maybe TRBD1 (5 bases). Trimming cost V 2 bases and J 3 bases, with 7 bases left between them. CDR3 length: 13 residues. Germline V gives CDR1 MNHEY, CDR2 SMNVEV (reference sequence). CDR3 in amino acids: CASSLGRDTEAFF. The CDR3 nucleotides read TGTGCCAGCAGTTTAGGCAGGGACACTGAAGCTTTCTTT.

The rearrangement uses TRBV6-5 and TRBJ1-1; D is uncertain. This CDR3 has 13 amino acids. The V gene lost 5 bases and the J gene lost 4 bases, with 11 bases spanning the gap. CDR1 is MNHEY, CDR2 SVGAGI, per germline. CDR3 nucleotides: TGTGCCAGCAGTGAAGTCCCCGGCACTGAAGCTTTCTTT. Encoded protein: CASSEVPGTEAFF.

The gene calls are TRBV6-5 and TRBJ1-2; D is possibly TRBD1 (6 bases). V was shortened by 4 bases and J by 8 bases, with 17 bases between the two germline ends. The CDR3 is made up of 14 amino acids. CDR1 MNHEY and CDR2 SVGAGI come from the germline V gene. CDR3 sequence (DNA): TGTGCCAGCAGTTTCCTGGACAGCTCAGGGGGCTACACCTTC. This translates into CASSFLDSSGGYTF.

This clone has a handful of counts. This sequence joins TRBV5-1 and TRBJ1-4; 10 positions agree with TRBD1. The CDR3 length is 15 residues. Trimming took 3 bases from V and 7 from J; bases not matched to a gene: 6. Germline V lookup: CDR1 SGHRS, CDR2 YFSETQ. CDR3 sequence reads: CASSSSGQGTEKLFF. The CDR3 DNA is TGCGCCAGCAGCTCCTCGGGACAGGGGACTGAAAAACTGTTTTTT. Together with reference TRBV5-1 and TRBJ1-4, the CDR3 gives the full variable domain: KAGVTQTPRYLIKTRGQQVTLSCSPISGHRSVSWYQQTPGQGLQFLFEYFSETQRNKGNFPGRFSGRQFSNSRSEMNVSTLELGDSALYLCASSSSGQGTEKLFFGSGTQLSVL.

In this sample, this clone turned up a few times. The V call is TRBV11-3, the J call TRBJ2-2; 9 nucleotides line up with TRBD1. The CDR3 length is 15 residues. Germline V gene lookup returns CDR1 SGHNT and CDR2 YENEEA. Germline trimming cut 5 bases from V and 2 bases from J; bases unmatched to any gene: 3. The CDR3 is CASSPTGGNTGELFF. The CDR3 nucleotides are TGTGCCAGCAGCCCGACAGGGGGAAACACCGGGGAGCTGTTTTTT.

The chain uses TRBV10-1 and TRBJ2-2; TRBD1 matches at 7 bases. Germline trimming cut 3 bases from V and 2 bases from J; bases unmatched to any gene: 6. In germline, CDR1 is WNHNN, CDR2 SYGVQD (reference sequence). The CDR3 extends over 16 amino acids. The CDR3 coding sequence is TGCGCCAGCAGTGACACCGGGACAGTCAACACCGGGGAGCTGTTTTTT. The encoded protein is CASSDTGTVNTGELFF.

This clone was detected only a few times. As DNA, the CDR3 is TGTGCCAGCAGCTTGTATATGGGACATTGGAACACTGAAGCTTTCTTT. It yields the protein CASSLYMGHWNTEAFF. The chain combines TRBV5-4 with TRBJ1-1; possible D gene TRBD1, 6 bases. The CDR3 is 16 amino acids. Germline CDR1 and CDR2: SGHNT and YYREEE (reference sequence). V lost 1 base to trimming and J lost 1 base, with 14 bases between them.

This clone was seen more than once but under ten times. The V call is TRBV7-9, the J call TRBJ1-4; tentatively, D is TRBD1 (5 bases). Germline V gene data show CDR1 as SEHNR and CDR2 as FQNEAQ (reference sequence). V was clipped by 3 bases and J by 15 bases, with 14 bases between them. This CDR3 is built from 12 residues. The DNA for the CDR3 is TGTGCCAGCAGCTTCCGGGGGGAAGGAATGTTTTTT. It translates to CASSFRGEGMFF.